This T cell receptor (beta chain) was retrieved from a study of blood T cell repertoires in COVID-19. Background on the study: Researchers got acute and convalescent COVID-19 samples from the United States, Italy and Spain. PBMCs, B-cell-depleted T cells, or T cells were the source of the cDNA or gDNA that made up the material.

The protocol was immunoSEQ multiplex PCR, while the TCRdb copy is restricted to in-frame clones and leaves out a portion. The data contain roughly 100,000 clones, 85% to 90% of them seen just once; the ten biggest clones take up 2.1%. Patients from Seattle were sampled longitudinally, starting during active infection. The ends were cut back, 6 bases at V and 7 bases at J, with 19 bases in the middle. The CDR3 consists of 14 residues. The germline V gene encodes CDR1 SGHVS and CDR2 FQNEAQ. The J gene is TRBJ2-7, the V gene TRBV7-8, with a tentative D call TRBD2 (5 bases). The source material was peripheral blood. This receptor was identified in a man aged 50-59 years with COVID-19, enrolled during active disease. The CDR3 DNA reads TGTGCCAGCAGATCCCTCCGGGGATCTGGGGAGCAGTACTTC. Encoded protein: CASRSLRGSGEQYF.